This T cell receptor (beta chain) is from a study of neurological immune-mediated disorders. Per the germline V gene, CDR1 is SGHVS and CDR2 is FQNEAQ. This CDR3 has 14 amino acids. The V and J ends lost 1 base and 5 bases respectively, with 11 bases between them. Synthesis of cDNA used 5'RACE (with 10-nucleotide random UMIs). The output of every sequencing run, over 200 million TCR-beta sequences, came from 15-18 subjects. TCRdb called the 5' RACE reads again in MiXCR, with one record for every CDR3 protein. Here the sample spans 20,000 to 25,000 distinct CDR3 sequences, approximately 6.6% being singletons. This clonotype was recorded many times.

The TCR was taken from a man aged 18 to 29 in good health. The chain joins TRBV7-8 to TRBJ2-5; D is possibly TRBD1 (6 bases). The sequenced material came from CD8+ T cells from blood. The CDR3 protein is CASSLGGQPETQYF. The CDR3 DNA follows: TGTGCCAGCAGCTTAGGAGGACAGCCGGAGACCCAGTACTTC. Using reference TRBV7-8 and TRBJ2-5 for the parts outside the CDR3, the full variable domain is GAGVSQSPRYKVAKRGQDVALRCDPISGHVSLFWYQQALGQGPEFLTYFQNEAQLDKSGLPSDRFFAERPEGSVSTLKIQRTQQEDSAVYLCASSLGGQPETQYFGPGTRLLVL.